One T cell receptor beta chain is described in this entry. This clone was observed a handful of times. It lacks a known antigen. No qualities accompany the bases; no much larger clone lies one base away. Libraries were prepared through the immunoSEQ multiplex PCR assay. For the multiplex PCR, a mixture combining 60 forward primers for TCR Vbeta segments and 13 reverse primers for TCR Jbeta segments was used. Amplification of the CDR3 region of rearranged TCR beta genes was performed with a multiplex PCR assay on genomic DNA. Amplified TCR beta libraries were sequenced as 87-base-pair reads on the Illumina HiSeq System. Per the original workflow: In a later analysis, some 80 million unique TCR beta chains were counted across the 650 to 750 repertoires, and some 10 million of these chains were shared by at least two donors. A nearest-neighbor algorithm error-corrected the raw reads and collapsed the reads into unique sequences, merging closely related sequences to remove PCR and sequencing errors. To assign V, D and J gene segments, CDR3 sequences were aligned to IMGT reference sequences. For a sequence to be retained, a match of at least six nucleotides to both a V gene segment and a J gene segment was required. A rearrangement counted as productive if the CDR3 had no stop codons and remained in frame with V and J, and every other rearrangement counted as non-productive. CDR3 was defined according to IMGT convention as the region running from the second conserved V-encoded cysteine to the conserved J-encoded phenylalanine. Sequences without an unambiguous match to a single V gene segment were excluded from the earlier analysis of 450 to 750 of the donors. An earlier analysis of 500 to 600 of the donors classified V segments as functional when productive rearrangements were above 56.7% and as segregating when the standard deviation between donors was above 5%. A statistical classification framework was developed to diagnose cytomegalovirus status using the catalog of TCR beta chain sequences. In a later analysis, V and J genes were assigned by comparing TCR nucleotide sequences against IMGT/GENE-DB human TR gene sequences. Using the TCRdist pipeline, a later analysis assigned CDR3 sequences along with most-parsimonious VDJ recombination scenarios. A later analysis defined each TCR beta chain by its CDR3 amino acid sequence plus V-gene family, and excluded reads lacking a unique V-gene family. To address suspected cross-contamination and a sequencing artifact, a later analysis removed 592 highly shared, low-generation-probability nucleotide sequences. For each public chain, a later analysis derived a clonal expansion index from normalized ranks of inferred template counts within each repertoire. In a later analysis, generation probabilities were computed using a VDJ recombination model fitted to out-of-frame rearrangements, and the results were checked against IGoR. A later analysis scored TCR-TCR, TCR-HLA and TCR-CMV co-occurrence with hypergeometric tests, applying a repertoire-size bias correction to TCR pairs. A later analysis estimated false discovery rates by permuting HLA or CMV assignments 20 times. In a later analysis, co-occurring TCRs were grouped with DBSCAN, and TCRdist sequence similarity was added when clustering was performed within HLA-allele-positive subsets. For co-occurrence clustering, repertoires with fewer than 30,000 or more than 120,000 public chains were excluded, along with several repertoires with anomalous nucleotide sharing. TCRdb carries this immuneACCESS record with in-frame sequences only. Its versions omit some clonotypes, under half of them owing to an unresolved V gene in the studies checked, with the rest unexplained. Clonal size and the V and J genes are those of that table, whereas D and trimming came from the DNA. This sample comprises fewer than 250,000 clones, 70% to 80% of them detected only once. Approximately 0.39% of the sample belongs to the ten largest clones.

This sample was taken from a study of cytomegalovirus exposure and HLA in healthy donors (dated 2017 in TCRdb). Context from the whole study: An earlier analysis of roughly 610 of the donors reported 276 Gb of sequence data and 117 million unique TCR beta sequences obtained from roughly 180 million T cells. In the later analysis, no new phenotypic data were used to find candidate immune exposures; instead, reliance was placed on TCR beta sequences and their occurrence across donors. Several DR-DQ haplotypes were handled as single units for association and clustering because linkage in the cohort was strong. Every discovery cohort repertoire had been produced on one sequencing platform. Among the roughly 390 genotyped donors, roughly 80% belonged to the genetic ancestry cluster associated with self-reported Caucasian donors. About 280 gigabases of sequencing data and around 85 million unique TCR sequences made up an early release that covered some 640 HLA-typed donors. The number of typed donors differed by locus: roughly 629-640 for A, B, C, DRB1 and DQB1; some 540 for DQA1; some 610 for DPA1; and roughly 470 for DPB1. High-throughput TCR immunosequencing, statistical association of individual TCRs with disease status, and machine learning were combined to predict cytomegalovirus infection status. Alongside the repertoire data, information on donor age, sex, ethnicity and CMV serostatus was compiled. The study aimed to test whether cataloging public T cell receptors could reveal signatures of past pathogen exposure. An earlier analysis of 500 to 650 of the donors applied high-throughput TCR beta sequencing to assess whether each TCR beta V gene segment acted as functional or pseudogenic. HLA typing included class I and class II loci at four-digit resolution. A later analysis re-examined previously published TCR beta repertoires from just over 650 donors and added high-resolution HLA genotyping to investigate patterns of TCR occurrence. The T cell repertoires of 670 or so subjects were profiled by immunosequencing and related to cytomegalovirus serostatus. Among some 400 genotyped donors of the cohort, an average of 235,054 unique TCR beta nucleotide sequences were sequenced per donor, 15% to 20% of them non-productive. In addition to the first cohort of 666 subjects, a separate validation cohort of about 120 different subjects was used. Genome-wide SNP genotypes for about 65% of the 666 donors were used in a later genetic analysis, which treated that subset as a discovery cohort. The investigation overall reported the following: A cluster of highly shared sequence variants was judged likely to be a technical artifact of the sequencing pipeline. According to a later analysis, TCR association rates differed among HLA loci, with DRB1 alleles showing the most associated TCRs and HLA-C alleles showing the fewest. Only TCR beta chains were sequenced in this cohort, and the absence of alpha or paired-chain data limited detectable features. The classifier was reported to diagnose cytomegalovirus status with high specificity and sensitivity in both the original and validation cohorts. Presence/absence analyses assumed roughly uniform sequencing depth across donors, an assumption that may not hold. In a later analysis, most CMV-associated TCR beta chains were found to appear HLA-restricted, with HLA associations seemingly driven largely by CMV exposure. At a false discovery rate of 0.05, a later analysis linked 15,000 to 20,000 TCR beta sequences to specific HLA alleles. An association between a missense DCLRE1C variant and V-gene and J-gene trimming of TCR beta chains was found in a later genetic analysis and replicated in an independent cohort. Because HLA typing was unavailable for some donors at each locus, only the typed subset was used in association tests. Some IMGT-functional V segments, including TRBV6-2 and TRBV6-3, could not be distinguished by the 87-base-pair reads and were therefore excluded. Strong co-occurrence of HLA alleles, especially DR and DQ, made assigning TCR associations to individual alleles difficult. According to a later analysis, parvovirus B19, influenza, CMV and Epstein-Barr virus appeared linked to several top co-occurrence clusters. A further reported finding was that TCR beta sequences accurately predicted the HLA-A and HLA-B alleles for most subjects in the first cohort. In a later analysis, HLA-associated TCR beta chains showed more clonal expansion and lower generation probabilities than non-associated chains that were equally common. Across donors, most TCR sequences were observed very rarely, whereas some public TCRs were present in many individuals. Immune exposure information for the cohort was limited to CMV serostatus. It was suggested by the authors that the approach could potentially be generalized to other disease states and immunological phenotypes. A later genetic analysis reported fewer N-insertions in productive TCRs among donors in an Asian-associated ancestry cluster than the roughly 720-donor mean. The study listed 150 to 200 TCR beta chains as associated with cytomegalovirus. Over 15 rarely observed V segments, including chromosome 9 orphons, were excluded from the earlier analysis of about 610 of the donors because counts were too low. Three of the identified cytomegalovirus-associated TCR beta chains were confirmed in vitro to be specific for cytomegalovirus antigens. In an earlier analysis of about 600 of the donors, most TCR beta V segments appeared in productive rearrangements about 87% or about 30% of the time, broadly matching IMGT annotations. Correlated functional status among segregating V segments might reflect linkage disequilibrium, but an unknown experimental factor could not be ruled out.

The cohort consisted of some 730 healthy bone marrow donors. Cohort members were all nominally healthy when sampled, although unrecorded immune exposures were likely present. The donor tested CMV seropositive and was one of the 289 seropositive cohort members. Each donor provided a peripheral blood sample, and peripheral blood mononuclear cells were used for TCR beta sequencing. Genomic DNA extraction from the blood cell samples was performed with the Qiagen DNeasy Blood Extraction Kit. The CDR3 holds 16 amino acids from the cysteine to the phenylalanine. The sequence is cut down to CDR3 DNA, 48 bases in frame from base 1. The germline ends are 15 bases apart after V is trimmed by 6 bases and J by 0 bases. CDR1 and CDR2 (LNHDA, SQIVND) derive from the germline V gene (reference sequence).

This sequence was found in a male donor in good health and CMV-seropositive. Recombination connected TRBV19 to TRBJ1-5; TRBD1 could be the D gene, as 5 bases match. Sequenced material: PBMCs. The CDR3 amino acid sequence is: CASSTGVDISNQPQHF. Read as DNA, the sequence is TGTGCCAGTAGCACGGGGGTGGATATTAGCAATCAGCCCCAGCATTTT. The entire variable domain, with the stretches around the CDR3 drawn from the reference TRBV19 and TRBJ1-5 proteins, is DGGITQSPKYLFRKEGQNVTLSCEQNLNHDAMYWYRQDPGQGLRLIYYSQIVNDFQKGDIAEGYSVSREKKESFPLTVTSAQKNPTAFYLCASSTGVDISNQPQHFGDGTRLSIL.